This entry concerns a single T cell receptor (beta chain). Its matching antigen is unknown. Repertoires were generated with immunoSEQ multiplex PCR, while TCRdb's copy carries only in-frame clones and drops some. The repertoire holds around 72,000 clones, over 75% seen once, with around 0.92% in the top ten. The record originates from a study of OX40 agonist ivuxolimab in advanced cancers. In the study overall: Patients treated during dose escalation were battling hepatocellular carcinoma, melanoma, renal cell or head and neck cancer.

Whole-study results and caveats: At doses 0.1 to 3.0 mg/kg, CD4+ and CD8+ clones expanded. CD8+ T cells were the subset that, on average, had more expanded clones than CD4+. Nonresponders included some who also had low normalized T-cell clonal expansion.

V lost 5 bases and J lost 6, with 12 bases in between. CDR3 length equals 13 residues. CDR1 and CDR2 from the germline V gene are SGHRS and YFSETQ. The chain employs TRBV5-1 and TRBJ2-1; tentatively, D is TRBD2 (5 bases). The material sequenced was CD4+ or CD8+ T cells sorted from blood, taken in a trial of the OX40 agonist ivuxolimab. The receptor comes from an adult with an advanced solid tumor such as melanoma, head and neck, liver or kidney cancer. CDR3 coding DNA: TGCGCCAGCAGTCCCCTTGGAGGCAATGAGCAGTTCTTC. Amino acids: CASSPLGGNEQFF.